The next 32 T cell receptor beta chains were all read from a single sample in a study of blood T cell repertoires in COVID-19. Sequencing was performed with immunoSEQ multiplex PCR; in TCRdb, only in-frame clones are kept and a portion is missing. The sample shows over 250,000 clones, 88% of them seen only once. Specimen: PBMCs or T cells enriched from blood (not recorded which). The origin of the receptors is an older woman in a cohort exposed to, infected with or recovered from COVID-19 (not recorded which).

A few counts support this clone. The chain links TRBV13 to TRBJ2-6, with 12 bases fitting TRBD2. Germline CDR1 is PRHDT and CDR2 is FYEKMQ (reference sequence). The CDR3 sequence is 19 residues long. Germline trimming cut 6 bases from V and 1 base from J; bases unmatched to any gene: 10. The CDR3 DNA reads as TGTGCCAGCAGAAGGACTAGCGGGATTCTCTGGTCTGGGGCCAACGTCCTGACTTTC. It yields the protein CASRRTSGILWSGANVLTF.

The chain has TRBV11-2 and TRBJ2-2, with 9 bases fitting TRBD2. Trimming removed 3 bases from V and 3 bases from J; junction bases left unmatched: 2. CDR1 is SGHAT, CDR2 FQNNGV, per germline. The CDR3 is made up of 15 amino acids. The CDR3 nucleotides are TGTGCCAGCAGCTTGACTAGCGGATACACCGGGGAGCTGTTTTTT. Its protein is CASSLTSGYTGELFF.

V gene TRBV24-1 combines with J gene TRBJ2-3, with 10 bases that match TRBD2. Germline loops: CDR1 KGHDR, CDR2 SFDVKD. The CDR3 spans 17 residues. After removal of 2 bases from V and 6 bases from J, the junction contained 10 bases not matched to a gene. The CDR3 region is CATSDSPASGSKDTQYF. CDR3 nucleotides: TGTGCCACCAGTGATTCCCCGGCTAGCGGGAGTAAGGATACGCAGTATTTT.

This rearrangement joins TRBV18 to TRBJ2-1; 15 bases map to TRBD2. V lost 2 bases to trimming and J lost 6 bases; unmatched junction nucleotides: 5. The CDR3 has 17 amino acids. Germline V lookup: CDR1 KGHSH, CDR2 LQKENI. CDR3 loop: CASSPTGTSGRFNEQFF. CDR3 DNA: TGTGCCAGCTCACCAACCGGGACTAGCGGGAGGTTCAATGAGCAGTTCTTC.

The CDR3 here is CASSLLASGIYNEQFF. CDR3 nucleotides: TGTGCCAGCAGCTTACTGGCTAGCGGGATTTACAATGAGCAGTTCTTC. V gene TRBV7-2 combines with J gene TRBJ2-1; 9 bases agree with TRBD2. CDR1 and CDR2 (germline): SGHTA, FQGNSA. The CDR3 consists of 16 residues. The V gene end was trimmed by 2 bases and the J gene end by 4 bases; junction bases not matched to a gene: 6.

The chain joins TRBV11-2 to TRBJ2-5, with TRBD1 matching 7 bases. The CDR3 covers 13 residues. Trimming took 5 bases from V and 4 from J; bases not matched to a gene: 4. The germline gives CDR1 SGHAT, CDR2 FQNNGV. CDR3 coding DNA: TGTGCCAGCAGCCGGCGACAGGGAGAGACCCAGTACTTC. It yields the protein CASSRRQGETQYF.

The chain employs TRBV28 and TRBJ2-3; TRBD1 aligns across 10 bases. V was pared by 5 bases and J by 6 bases, with 14 bases of the junction left unmatched. The CDR3 consists of 17 residues. CDR1 MDHEN and CDR2 SYDVKM come from the germline V gene. The CDR3 DNA reads TGTGCCAGCAGTAGCTCCGGGACAGGGGCAGGGCGGGATACGCAGTATTTT. Translated: CASSSSGTGAGRDTQYF.

This chain links TRBV2 with TRBJ2-5; 7 bases line up with TRBD2. The CDR3 totals 16 residues. Germline V CDR1 and CDR2: SNHLY, FYNNEI. V lost 6 bases and J lost 5; bases outside the gene matches: 15. The CDR3 coding sequence is TGTGCCAGCAGGGAGGGACGTGCGGGAGCCGGGGAGACCCAGTACTTC. It codes for CASREGRAGAGETQYF. The full variable domain, with the rest looked up from reference TRBV2 and TRBJ2-5, is EPEVTQTPSHQVTQMGQEVILRCVPISNHLYFYWYRQILGQKVEFLVSFYNNEISEKSEIFDDQFSVERPDGSNFTLKIRSTKLEDSAMYFCASREGRAGAGETQYFGPGTRLLVL.

This rearrangement joins TRBV6-1 to TRBJ1-2; D call uncertain. CDR3 size: 12 residues. In germline, CDR1 is MNHNS, CDR2 SASEGT. V was cut by 2 bases and J by 13 bases, with 14 bases left in between. The CDR3 DNA sequence: TGTGCCAGCAGTGAAAGCGGGGTTTCGGCCACCTTC. Translation gives CASSESGVSATF.

The chain recombines TRBV30 with TRBJ1-6; TRBD1 matches 9 bases. Germline V gene data show CDR1 as GTSNPN and CDR2 as SVGIG (reference sequence). The CDR3 consists of 19 residues. V shed 2 bases, J shed 6 bases, and the junction held 17 bases outside the gene matches. This CDR3 reads CAWSLPPGQGTWPNSPLHF. The CDR3 DNA sequence: TGTGCCTGGAGTCTCCCACCGGGACAGGGCACTTGGCCTAATTCACCCCTCCACTTT.

The chain uses TRBV6-6 and TRBJ2-7; TRBD1 matches 10 bases. This CDR3 comprises 13 residues. The ends lost 7 bases at V and 4 bases at J; junction bases unmatched: 4. In germline, CDR1 is MNHNY, CDR2 SVGAGI (reference sequence). The CDR3 reads CASTGQGSYEQYF. The CDR3 DNA reads as TGTGCCAGCACGGGACAGGGGTCGTACGAGCAGTACTTC.

The rearrangement links TRBV5-1 to TRBJ1-1; D not resolved. From germline, CDR1 is SGHRS and CDR2 YFSETQ. V was pared by 4 bases and J by 1 base, with 11 bases between. CDR3 length equals 14 residues. CDR3 in amino acids: CASSLRRGNTEAFF. The CDR3 nucleotides are TGCGCCAGCAGCCTAAGGCGGGGGAACACTGAAGCTTTCTTT.

The rearrangement joins TRBV3-1 (or the pseudogene TRBV3-2) to TRBJ1-6; 8 positions agree with TRBD1. Germline CDR1 LGHDT, CDR2 YNNKEL (reference sequence). The CDR3 runs to 16 residues. J gave up 7 bases and V 1 base, and 6 bases lay outside the gene matches. CDR3 amino acids: CASSQGDRPRNSPLHF. The CDR3 DNA reads as TGTGCCAGCAGCCAAGGGGACAGGCCGAGGAATTCACCCCTCCACTTT.

J is TRBJ2-7 and V is TRBV28, with D perhaps matching TRBD2 (6 bases). V lost 5 bases, J lost 3 bases, and 14 bases lay in between. Germline CDR1 MDHEN, CDR2 SYDVKM. The CDR3 runs 14 residues. The chain's CDR3 is CASSGEGGSYEQYF. The DNA of the CDR3 is TGTGCCAGCAGTGGGGAAGGAGGGAGCTACGAGCAGTACTTC.

The chain links TRBV3-1 (or the pseudogene TRBV3-2) to TRBJ2-1; perhaps TRBD2 as D (6 bases). This CDR3 comprises 14 residues. The V gene's germline CDR1 is LGHDT and CDR2 YNNKEL (reference sequence). Between the trimmed V and J ends, which lost 7 bases and 0 bases, there was a span of 10 bases. The CDR3 sequence is CASTGGVSYNEQFF. CDR3 nucleotides: TGTGCCAGCACGGGCGGGGTCTCCTACAATGAGCAGTTCTTC.

This chain connects TRBV7-3 to TRBJ2-3; the match to TRBD1 covers 7 bases. There are 15 residues in the CDR3. After removal of 1 base from V and 4 bases from J, the junction contained 5 bases not matched to a gene. CDR1 SGHTA and CDR2 FQGTGA come from the germline V gene. In nucleotides, the CDR3 is TGTGCCAGCAGCTTAATAAGCCAGGGGGCAGATACGCAGTATTTT. As protein: CASSLISQGADTQYF.

This chain connects TRBV3-1 (or the pseudogene TRBV3-2) to TRBJ1-2; 10 bases fit TRBD1. The CDR3 sequence is 14 residues long. The germline gives CDR1 LGHDT, CDR2 YNNKEL (reference sequence). The V segment lost 5 bases and the J segment 7 bases; nucleotides outside the gene matches: 7. The CDR3 sequence is CASSYRQGAAGYTF. CDR3 DNA: TGTGCCAGCAGCTACAGACAGGGGGCCGCTGGCTACACCTTC.

This clone came up a few times. This chain links TRBV18 with TRBJ1-5, with unresolved D. CDR3 length equals 16 residues. The ends were cut back, 3 bases at V and 1 base at J, with 13 bases in the middle. Per germline, CDR1 KGHSH and CDR2 LQKENI. The CDR3 loop is CASSPREGRSNQPQHF. CDR3 bases: TGTGCCAGCTCACCTCGAGAGGGTAGGAGCAATCAGCCCCAGCATTTT.

This chain joins TRBV7-9 and TRBJ2-1; D ambiguous. The CDR3 has 12 amino acids. CDR1 is SEHNR, CDR2 FQNEAQ, per germline (reference sequence). The V end lost 5 bases, the J end lost 6 bases, and 8 bases lay between the germline ends. The CDR3 protein is CASSPVGNEQFF. CDR3 nucleotide sequence: TGTGCCAGCAGCCCGGTCGGCAATGAGCAGTTCTTC. Supplemented by reference TRBV7-9 and TRBJ2-1, the full variable domain reads DTGVSQNPRHKITKRGQNVTFRCDPISEHNRLYWYRQTLGQGPEFLTYFQNEAQLEKSRLLSDRFSAERPKGSFSTLEIQRTEQGDSAMYLCASSPVGNEQFFGPGTRLTVL.

V is TRBV25-1 and J is TRBJ1-6; tentative D call: TRBD1 (6 bases). The V and J ends lost 10 bases and 6 bases respectively, with 19 bases between them. The CDR3 has 15 residues. Germline assignment: CDR1 MGHDK and CDR2 SYGVNS. The CDR3 bases are TGTGCCACCAGCGGGGACCAGGGGCTTAATTCACCCCTCCACTTT. This gives the protein CATSGDQGLNSPLHF.

The CDR3: CAWSRQTNYGYTF. CDR3 DNA sequence: TGTGCCTGGAGTCGACAGACGAACTATGGCTACACCTTC. This chain connects TRBV30 to TRBJ1-2, with TRBD1 as a possible D gene (5 bases). Trimming left V 2 bases short and J 2 bases short, with 9 bases between. The length of the CDR3 is 13 residues. The V gene's germline CDR1 is GTSNPN and CDR2 SVGIG (reference sequence).

This clone has just a few counts. The rearrangement uses TRBV10-3 and TRBJ1-1, with a tentative D call TRBD1 (5 bases). V lost 2 bases and J lost 3, with 10 bases in between. The CDR3 has 14 amino acids. Germline V CDR1 and CDR2: ENHRY, SYGVKD. CDR3: CAISEAQGDTEAFF. The CDR3 coding sequence is TGTGCCATCAGTGAGGCCCAGGGTGACACTGAAGCTTTCTTT.

The rearrangement joins TRBV20-1 to TRBJ2-7; D uncertain. V lost 3 bases, J lost 5 bases, and 11 bases lay in between. Germline CDR1 reads DFQATT; CDR2 reads SNEGSKA (reference sequence). The CDR3 extends over 12 amino acids. The DNA of the CDR3 is TGCAGTGCTAGTCCCGGGTTGGACGAGCAGTACTTC. Protein product: CSASPGLDEQYF.

J is TRBJ2-1 and V is TRBV18; 7 bases agree with TRBD2. This CDR3 has 16 residues. With 0 bases clipped from V and 4 bases from J, the junction kept 6 bases outside the gene matches. Germline V CDR1 and CDR2: KGHSH, LQKENI. As DNA, the CDR3 is TGTGCCAGCTCACCACCGAGCCGGGGAGGGTACAATGAGCAGTTCTTC. Encoded protein: CASSPPSRGGYNEQFF.

As concerns this clone: Other DNA sequences within the sample encode an identical CDR3. The chain employs TRBV28 and TRBJ2-5, with D perhaps TRBD1 (6 bases). Trimming stripped 5 bases from V and 5 bases from J, with 12 bases between. The germline V gene has CDR1 MDHEN and CDR2 SYDVKM. The CDR3 runs to 13 residues. In nucleotides, the CDR3 is TGTGCCAGCAGTCCACAGGGTAGGGAGACCCAGTACTTC. Amino acid sequence: CASSPQGRETQYF.

V usage is TRBV3-1 (or the pseudogene TRBV3-2) and J usage is TRBJ2-5; 12 bases are a match to TRBD2. With V trimmed by 1 base and J by 5 bases, 2 bases remained unmatched. This CDR3 region has 15 residues. CDR1 LGHDT and CDR2 YNNKEL come from the germline V gene (reference sequence). The CDR3 region is CASSQGLAGVETQYF. The CDR3 nucleotides read TGTGCCAGCAGCCAAGGACTAGCGGGAGTGGAGACCCAGTACTTC.

This clone was detected only a few times. The chain recombines TRBV6-5 with TRBJ1-2; D may be TRBD1 (6 bases). CDR1 MNHEY and CDR2 SVGAGI come from the germline V gene. V dropped 6 bases and J dropped 4 bases, with 12 bases sitting between them. The CDR3 is 13 amino acids. In DNA form, the CDR3 reads TGTGCCAGCAGCCCACAGGGTCTCTATGGCTACACCTTC. Amino acids: CASSPQGLYGYTF.

The chain employs TRBV25-1 and TRBJ2-1; possibly TRBD2 for D (6 bases). Trimming pared 1 base from V and 7 bases from J, leaving 14 bases between. In germline, CDR1 is MGHDK, CDR2 SYGVNS. The CDR3 is 15 amino acids. The CDR3 DNA reads TGTGCCAGCAGTGAATCAGGAGAGGGGAGGAATGAGCAGTTCTTC. Amino acid sequence: CASSESGEGRNEQFF.

The chain carries TRBV9 and TRBJ2-1; possibly TRBD1 for D (6 bases). The V end was cut by 3 bases, the J end by 3 bases, with 10 bases between. The CDR3 loop spans 14 amino acids. Germline loops: CDR1 SGDLS, CDR2 YYNGEE. Here the CDR3 reads CASSAPTGYNEQFF. The CDR3 DNA reads TGTGCCAGCAGCGCCCCGACAGGCTACAATGAGCAGTTCTTC.

The chain recombines TRBV19 with TRBJ1-1, with D unclear. V lost 0 bases and J 5 bases, leaving 7 bases between the germline ends. Germline V gene lookup returns CDR1 LNHDA and CDR2 SQIVND (reference sequence). CDR3 length equals 13 residues. This CDR3 is CASSIDRSTEAFF. The CDR3 DNA is TGTGCCAGTAGTATAGACAGGTCGACTGAAGCTTTCTTT.

The rearrangement links TRBV28 to TRBJ2-4, with 10 bases fitting TRBD1. Germline assignment: CDR1 MDHEN and CDR2 SYDVKM. The CDR3 has 16 residues. V was pared by 5 bases and J by 7 bases, with 11 bases of the junction left unmatched. In DNA form, the CDR3 reads TGTGCCAGCAGTGGGCCTGGGACAGGGGATAGGAACATTCAGTACTTC. Its translation is CASSGPGTGDRNIQYF.

The chain recombines TRBV5-4 with TRBJ2-1, with 8 bases lining up with TRBD2. Germline loops: CDR1 SGHNT, CDR2 YYREEE (reference sequence). The trim removed 4 bases at V and 16 bases at J, leaving 13 bases unmatched. There are 13 residues in the CDR3. CDR3 protein: CASSPGGTPGEFF. The CDR3 coding sequence is TGTGCCAGCAGCCCGGGGGGGACGCCCGGGGAATTCTTC.